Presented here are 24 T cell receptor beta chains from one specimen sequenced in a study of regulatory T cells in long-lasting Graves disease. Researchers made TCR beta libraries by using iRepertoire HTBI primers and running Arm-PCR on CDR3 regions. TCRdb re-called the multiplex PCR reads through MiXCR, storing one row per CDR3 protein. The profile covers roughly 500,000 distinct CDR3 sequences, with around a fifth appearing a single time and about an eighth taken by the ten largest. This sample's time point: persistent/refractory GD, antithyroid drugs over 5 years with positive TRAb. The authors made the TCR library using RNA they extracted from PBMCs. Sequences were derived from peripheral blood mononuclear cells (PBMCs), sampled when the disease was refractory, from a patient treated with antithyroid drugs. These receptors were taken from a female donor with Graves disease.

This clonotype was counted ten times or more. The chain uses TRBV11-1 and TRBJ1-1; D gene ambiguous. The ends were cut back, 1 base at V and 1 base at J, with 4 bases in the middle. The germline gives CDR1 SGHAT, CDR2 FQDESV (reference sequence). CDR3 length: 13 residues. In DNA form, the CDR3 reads TGTGCCAGCAGCTTAGTAGAGAACACTGAAGCTTTCTTT. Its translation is CASSLVENTEAFF.

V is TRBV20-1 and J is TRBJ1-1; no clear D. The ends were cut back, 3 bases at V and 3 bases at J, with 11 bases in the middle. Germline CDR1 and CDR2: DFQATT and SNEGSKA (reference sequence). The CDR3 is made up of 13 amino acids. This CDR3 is CSASPTGYTEAFF. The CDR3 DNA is TGCAGTGCTAGTCCAACGGGATACACTGAAGCTTTCTTT.

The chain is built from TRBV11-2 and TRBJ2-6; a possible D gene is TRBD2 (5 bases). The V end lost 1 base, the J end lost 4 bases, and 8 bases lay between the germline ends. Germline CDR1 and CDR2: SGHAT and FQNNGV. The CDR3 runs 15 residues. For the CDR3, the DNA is TGTGCCAGCAGCTTAGGGACTGGAGGGGCCAACGTCCTGACTTTC. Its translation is CASSLGTGGANVLTF.

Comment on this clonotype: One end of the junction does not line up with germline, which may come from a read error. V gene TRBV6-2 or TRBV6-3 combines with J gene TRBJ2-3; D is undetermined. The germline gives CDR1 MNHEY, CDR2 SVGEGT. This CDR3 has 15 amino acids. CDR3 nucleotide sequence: TGTGCCAGCAGCCCCCACTATGTTAGCACAGATGCGCAGTATTTT. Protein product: CASSPHYVSTDAQYF.

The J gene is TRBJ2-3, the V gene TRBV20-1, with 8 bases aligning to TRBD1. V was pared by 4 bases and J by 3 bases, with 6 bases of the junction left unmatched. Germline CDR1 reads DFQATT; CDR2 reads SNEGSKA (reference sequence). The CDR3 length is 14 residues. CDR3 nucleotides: TGCAGTGCTACGACAGGGGTGATTACAGATACGCAGTATTTT. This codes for CSATTGVITDTQYF.

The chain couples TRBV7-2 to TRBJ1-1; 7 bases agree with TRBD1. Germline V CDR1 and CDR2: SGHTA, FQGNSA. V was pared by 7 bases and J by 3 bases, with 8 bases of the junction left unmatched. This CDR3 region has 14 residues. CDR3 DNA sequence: TGTGCCAGCACTAACGACAGGGCCCACACTGAAGCTTTCTTT. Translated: CASTNDRAHTEAFF.

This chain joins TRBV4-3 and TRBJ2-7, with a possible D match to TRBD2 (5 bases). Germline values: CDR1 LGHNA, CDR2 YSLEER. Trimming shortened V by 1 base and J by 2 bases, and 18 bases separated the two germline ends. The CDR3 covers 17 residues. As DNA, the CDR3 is TGCGCCAGCAGCCAAGGCTTGTTGGGAGTACCAACCTACGAGCAGTACTTC. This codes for CASSQGLLGVPTYEQYF.

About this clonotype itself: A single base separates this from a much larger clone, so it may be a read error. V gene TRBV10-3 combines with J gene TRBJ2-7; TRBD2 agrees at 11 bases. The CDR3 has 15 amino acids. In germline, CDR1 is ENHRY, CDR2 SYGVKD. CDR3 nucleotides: TGTGTCATCAGTGGGCTTGCTAGCGGGAGGTACGAGCAGTACTTC. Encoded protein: CVISGLASGRYEQYF.

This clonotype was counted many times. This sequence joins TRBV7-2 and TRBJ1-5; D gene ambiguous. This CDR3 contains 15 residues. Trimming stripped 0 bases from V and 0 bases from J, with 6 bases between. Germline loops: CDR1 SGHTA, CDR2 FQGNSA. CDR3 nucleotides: TGTGCCAGCAGCTTAGCTCTCGGTAGCAATCAGCCCCAGCATTTT. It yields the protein CASSLALGSNQPQHF.

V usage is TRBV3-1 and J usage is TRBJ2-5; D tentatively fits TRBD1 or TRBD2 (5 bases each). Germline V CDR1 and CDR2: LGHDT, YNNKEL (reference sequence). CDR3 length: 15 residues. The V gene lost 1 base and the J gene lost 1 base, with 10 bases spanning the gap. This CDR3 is CASSQGGTPQETQYF. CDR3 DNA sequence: TGTGCCAGCAGCCAAGGAGGGACCCCCCAAGAGACCCAGTACTTC.

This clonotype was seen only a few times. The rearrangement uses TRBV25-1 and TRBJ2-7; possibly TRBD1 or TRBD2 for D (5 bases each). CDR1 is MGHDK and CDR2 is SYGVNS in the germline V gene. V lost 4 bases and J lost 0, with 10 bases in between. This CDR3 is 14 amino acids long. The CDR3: CASSVGTSSYEQYF. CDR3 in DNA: TGTGCCAGCAGTGTTGGGACCAGCTCCTACGAGCAGTACTTC.

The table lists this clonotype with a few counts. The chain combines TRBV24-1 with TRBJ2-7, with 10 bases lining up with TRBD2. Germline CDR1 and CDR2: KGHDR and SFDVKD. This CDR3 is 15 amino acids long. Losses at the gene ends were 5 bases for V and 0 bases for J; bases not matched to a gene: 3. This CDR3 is CATSASGGVSYEQYF. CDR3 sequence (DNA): TGTGCCACCAGTGCTAGCGGGGGCGTCTCCTACGAGCAGTACTTC.

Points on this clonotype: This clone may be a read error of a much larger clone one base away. The CDR3 loop is CASSRNPWGSGRGREQYF. The CDR3 nucleotides read TGTGCCAGCAGTCGCAATCCGTGGGGTAGCGGGAGAGGGAGGGAGCAGTACTTC. The chain couples TRBV28 to TRBJ2-7, with 9 bases aligning to TRBD2. Germline trimming cut 5 bases from V and 7 bases from J; bases unmatched to any gene: 21. CDR1 is MDHEN and CDR2 is SYDVKM in the germline V gene. CDR3 length: 18 amino acids.

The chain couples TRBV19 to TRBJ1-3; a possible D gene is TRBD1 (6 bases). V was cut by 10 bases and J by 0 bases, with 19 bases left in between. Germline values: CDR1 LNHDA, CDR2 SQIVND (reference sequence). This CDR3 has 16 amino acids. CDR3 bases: TGTGCCACCCTAGGGGGAGGGGAGAGCTCTGGAAACACCATATATTTT. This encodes CATLGGGESSGNTIYF.

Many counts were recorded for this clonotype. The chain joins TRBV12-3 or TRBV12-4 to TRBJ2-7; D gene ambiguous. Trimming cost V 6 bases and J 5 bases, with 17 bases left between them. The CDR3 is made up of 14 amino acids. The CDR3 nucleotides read TGTGCCAGCAGCACCTCGCCACAGCGCGACGAGCAGTACTTC. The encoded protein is CASSTSPQRDEQYF.

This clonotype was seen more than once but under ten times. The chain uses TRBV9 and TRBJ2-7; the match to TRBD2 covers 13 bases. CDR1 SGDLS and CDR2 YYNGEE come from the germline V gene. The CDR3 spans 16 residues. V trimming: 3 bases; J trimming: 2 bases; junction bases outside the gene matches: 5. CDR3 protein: CASSGATSGGAYEQYF. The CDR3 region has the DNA TGTGCCAGCAGCGGGGCTACTAGCGGGGGGGCCTACGAGCAGTACTTC.

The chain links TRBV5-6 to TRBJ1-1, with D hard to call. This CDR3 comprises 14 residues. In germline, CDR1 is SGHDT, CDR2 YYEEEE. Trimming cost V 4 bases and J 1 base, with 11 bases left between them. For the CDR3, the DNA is TGTGCCAGCAGCGCCGGGTGGTCGAACACTGAAGCTTTCTTT. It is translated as CASSAGWSNTEAFF.

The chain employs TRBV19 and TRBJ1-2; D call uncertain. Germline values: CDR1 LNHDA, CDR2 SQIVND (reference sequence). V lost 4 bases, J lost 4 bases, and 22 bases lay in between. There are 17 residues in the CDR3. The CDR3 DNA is TGTGCCAGTAGTAATCCCCTTGGAATGCAGACCTTCTATGGCTACACCTTC. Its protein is CASSNPLGMQTFYGYTF. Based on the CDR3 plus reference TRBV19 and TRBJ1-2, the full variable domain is DGGITQSPKYLFRKEGQNVTLSCEQNLNHDAMYWYRQDPGQGLRLIYYSQIVNDFQKGDIAEGYSVSREKKESFPLTVTSAQKNPTAFYLCASSNPLGMQTFYGYTFGSGTRLTVV.

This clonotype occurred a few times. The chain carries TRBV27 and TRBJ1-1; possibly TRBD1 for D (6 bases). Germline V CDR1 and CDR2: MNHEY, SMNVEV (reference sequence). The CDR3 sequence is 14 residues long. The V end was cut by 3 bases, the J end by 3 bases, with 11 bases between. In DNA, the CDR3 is TGTGCCAGCAGTTTCATTACAGGGTACACTGAAGCTTTCTTT. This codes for CASSFITGYTEAFF.

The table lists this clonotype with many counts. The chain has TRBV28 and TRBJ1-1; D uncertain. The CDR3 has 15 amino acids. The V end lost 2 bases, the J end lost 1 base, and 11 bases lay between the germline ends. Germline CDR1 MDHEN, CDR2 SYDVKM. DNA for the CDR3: TGTGCCAGCAGTTTAGTCGGGGTACGGAACACTGAAGCTTTCTTT. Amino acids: CASSLVGVRNTEAFF.

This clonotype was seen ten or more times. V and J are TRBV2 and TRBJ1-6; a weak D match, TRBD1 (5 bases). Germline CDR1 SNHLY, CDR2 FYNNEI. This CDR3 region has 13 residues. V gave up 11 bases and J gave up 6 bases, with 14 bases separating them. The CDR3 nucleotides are TGTGCCGACGGGCAGGGCGCTAATTCACCCCTCCACTTT. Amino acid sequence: CADGQGANSPLHF.

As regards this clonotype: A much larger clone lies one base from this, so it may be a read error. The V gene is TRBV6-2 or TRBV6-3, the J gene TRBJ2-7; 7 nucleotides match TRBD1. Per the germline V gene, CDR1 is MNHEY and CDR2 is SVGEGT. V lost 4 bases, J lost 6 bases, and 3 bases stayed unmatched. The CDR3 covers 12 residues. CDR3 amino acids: CASSSTGAEQYF. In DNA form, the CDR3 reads TGTGCCAGCAGTTCCACAGGGGCCGAGCAGTACTTC.

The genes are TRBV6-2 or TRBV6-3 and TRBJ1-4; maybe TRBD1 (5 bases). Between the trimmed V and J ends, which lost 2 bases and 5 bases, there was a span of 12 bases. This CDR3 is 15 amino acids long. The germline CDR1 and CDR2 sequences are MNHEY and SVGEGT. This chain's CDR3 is CASSYRGGGNEKLFF. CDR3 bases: TGTGCCAGCAGTTACCGGGGCGGGGGGAATGAAAAACTGTTTTTT.

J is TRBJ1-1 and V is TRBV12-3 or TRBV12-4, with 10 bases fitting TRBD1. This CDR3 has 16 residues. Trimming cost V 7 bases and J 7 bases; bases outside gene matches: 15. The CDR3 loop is CASIAATGTGEGEAFF. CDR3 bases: TGTGCCAGCATCGCTGCCACCGGGACAGGGGAGGGTGAAGCTTTCTTT.